The 23 T cell receptor beta chains presented below share a single source sample, sequenced in a study of primary melanoma T cells and metastatic recurrence. Using immunoSEQ multiplex PCR, the repertoire was profiled, and TCRdb retains in-frame clones only, with some absent. The sample contains about 1,500 clones, over 70% of which appear only once. Sequencing was done on a sample of melanoma tumor tissue. Source of these receptors: a human donor with melanoma.

The chain links TRBV30 to TRBJ2-3; D is uncertain. CDR1 and CDR2 from the germline V gene are GTSNPN and SVGIG (reference sequence). The length of the CDR3 is 12 residues. Trimming stripped 2 bases from V and 3 bases from J, with 6 bases between. CDR3 sequence reads: CAWSLRTDTQYF. The CDR3 coding sequence is TGTGCCTGGAGTTTACGTACAGATACGCAGTATTTT.

The J gene is TRBJ2-7, the V gene TRBV15, with D hard to call. The CDR3 spans 14 residues. The V gene's germline CDR1 is LNHNV and CDR2 YYDKDF (reference sequence). V lost 0 bases and J 3 bases, leaving 9 bases between the germline ends. DNA for the CDR3: TGTGCCACCAGCAGAGAGCTCAGAAACTACGAGCAGTACTTC. It specifies CATSRELRNYEQYF.

The rearrangement joins TRBV23-1 to TRBJ2-3; 9 bases align to TRBD2. TRBV23-1 is an open reading frame, and its role is uncertain. This CDR3 spans 18 amino acids. Unmatched junction bases numbered 15, after V lost 6 bases and J lost 2 bases. The CDR3 sequence is CASSQDTLPSGVTDTQYF. The CDR3 DNA reads TGCGCCAGCAGCCAAGATACGTTACCTAGCGGGGTCACAGATACGCAGTATTTT.

The chain uses TRBV12-5 and TRBJ2-6, with D uncertain. The CDR3 sequence is 13 residues long. Germline V gives CDR1 LGHNT, CDR2 FRNRAP. CDR3 sequence: CAGWSSGANVLTF. The DNA of the CDR3 is TGTGCCGGGTGGAGCTCTGGGGCCAACGTCCTGACTTTC.

The chain couples TRBV29-1 to TRBJ1-2; D is ambiguous. The CDR3 loop spans 13 amino acids. V lost 3 bases, J lost 9 bases, and 17 bases lay in between. The germline CDR1 and CDR2 sequences are SQVTM and ANQGSEA. CDR3 DNA: TGCAGCGTTGACGGGGAGACCGGGGTGCGCTACACCTTC. Protein sequence: CSVDGETGVRYTF.

V gene TRBV1 combines with J gene TRBJ1-5; TRBD1 was called by the table and not checked on the DNA. TRBV1 has pseudogene status. This CDR3 has 15 amino acids. The CDR3 here is CASSQLTLSNQPQHF. The CDR3 nucleotides are TGCGCCAGCAGCCAACTGACACTTAGCAATCAGCCCCAGCATTTT.

The rearrangement uses TRBV11-3 and TRBJ1-3; perhaps TRBD1 as D (6 bases). The CDR3 is 16 amino acids. The germline V and J ends were trimmed by 2 bases and 2 bases, with 13 bases remaining between them. Germline CDR1 SGHNT, CDR2 YENEEA. CDR3 protein: CASSLLGHRAGNTIYF. DNA of the CDR3: TGTGCCAGCAGCTTACTCGGCCACAGGGCTGGAAACACCATATATTTT.

V usage is TRBV6-8 and J usage is TRBJ1-5; 8 bases fit TRBD1. Trimming took 0 bases from V and 6 from J; bases not matched to a gene: 4. Germline values: CDR1 MNHGY, CDR2 SAAAGT. The CDR3 covers 15 residues. The CDR3 nucleotides read TGTGCCAGCAGTTACTCGTCAGGGGGCTCTCAGCCCCAGCATTTT. Residues: CASSYSSGGSQPQHF.

CDR3 loop: CASSLGKAGARQNEQFF. The DNA of the CDR3 is TGTGCCAGCAGCTTAGGGAAAGCGGGGGCGCGGCAAAATGAGCAGTTCTTC. V gene TRBV11-3 combines with J gene TRBJ2-1, with 8 bases that match TRBD2. The CDR3 has 17 amino acids. The V and J ends lost 1 base and 7 bases, in that order; junction bases with no gene match: 12. Per germline, CDR1 SGHNT and CDR2 YENEEA.

The chain links TRBV6-8 to TRBJ1-1; D gene unclear. The V and J ends lost 6 bases and 3 bases respectively, with 11 bases between them. CDR1 is MNHGY, CDR2 SAAAGT, per germline. The CDR3 length is 13 residues. The CDR3 sequence: CASRVGLDTEAFF. As DNA, the CDR3 is TGTGCCAGCAGGGTAGGACTGGACACTGAAGCTTTCTTT.

The genes are TRBV30 and TRBJ1-6; D gene ambiguous. The CDR3 is 15 amino acids. Germline V gives CDR1 GTSNPN, CDR2 SVGIG (reference sequence). The ends were cut back, 0 bases at V and 0 bases at J, with 6 bases in the middle. The CDR3 DNA reads TGTGCCTGGAGTGTGGTGAGCTCCTATAATTCACCCCTCCACTTT. Translating gives CAWSVVSSYNSPLHF.

This chain joins TRBV19 and TRBJ2-4; TRBD1 aligns across 10 bases. Per the germline V gene, CDR1 is LNHDA and CDR2 is SQIVND (reference sequence). The V gene end was trimmed by 5 bases and the J gene end by 5 bases; junction bases not matched to a gene: 6. CDR3 size: 15 residues. The DNA of the CDR3 is TGTGCCAGTAGTTCTGCCGGGACAGGGGAAAACATTCAGTACTTC. Translating gives CASSSAGTGENIQYF.

The genes are TRBV11-3 and TRBJ2-5, with TRBD1 identical over 11 bases. V shed 5 bases and J 4 bases; nucleotides not matched to a gene: 18. Germline V gene sequence: CDR1 SGHNT, CDR2 YENEEA. The length of the CDR3 is 19 residues. Written as DNA, the CDR3 is TGTGCCAGCAGCCCCCGAGGGACAGGGGGTTATGTAGGAGGAGAGACCCAGTACTTC. Its protein is CASSPRGTGGYVGGETQYF.

The rearrangement uses TRBV29-1 and TRBJ2-6; D may be TRBD2 (5 bases). Looked up from germline, CDR1 is SQVTM and CDR2 is ANQGSEA. This CDR3 has 16 amino acids. V lost 7 bases, J lost 2 bases, and 18 bases lay in between. The CDR3 bases are TGCAGCGCCCCGGACGAGGGTCTGGCTGGGGCCAACGTCCTGACTTTC. Protein product: CSAPDEGLAGANVLTF. Full variable domain (missing parts from reference TRBV29-1 and TRBJ2-6): SAVISQKPSRDICQRGTSLTIQCQVDSQVTMMFWYRQQPGQSLTLIATANQGSEATYESGFVIDKFPISRPNLTFSTLTVSNMSPEDSSIYLCSAPDEGLAGANVLTFGAGSRLTVL.

This clone occurred a few times. The chain links TRBV6-1 to TRBJ1-4; D not certain. From germline, CDR1 is MNHNS and CDR2 SASEGT. CDR3 length equals 14 residues. V was clipped by 1 base and J by 16 bases, with 19 bases between them. CDR3 in amino acids: CASSEDPIFRLQFF. CDR3 bases: TGTGCCAGCAGTGAAGACCCCATATTTAGATTGCAGTTTTTT.

The CDR3 spells CASSIRNEQFF. CDR3 bases: TGTGCCAGCAGTATCAGGAATGAGCAGTTCTTC. This chain connects TRBV6-7 to TRBJ2-1; D remains unclear. TRBV6-7 is sorted into the ORF group, with uncertain function. The germline V and J ends were trimmed by 5 bases and 7 bases, with 6 bases remaining between them. The CDR3 extends over 11 amino acids.

This rearrangement joins TRBV6-8 to TRBJ2-3; a weak D match, TRBD2 (5 bases). Germline V gene data show CDR1 as MNHGY and CDR2 as SAAAGT. V gave up 6 bases and J gave up 8 bases, with 15 bases separating them. The CDR3 totals 13 residues. CDR3: CASRGPGDGTQYF. CDR3 sequence (DNA): TGTGCCAGCAGAGGACCCGGGGATGGTACGCAGTATTTT.

This chain links TRBV6-7 with TRBJ2-3; TRBD1 might be the D (6 bases). TRBV6-7 is an open reading frame, and its role is uncertain. CDR3 length: 14 residues. Deletions cut 7 bases from V and 4 bases from J, with 15 bases between. The CDR3 loop is CASNLQGMADTQYF. The CDR3 bases are TGTGCCAGCAATCTTCAGGGGATGGCAGATACGCAGTATTTT.

The chain has TRBV6-8 and TRBJ2-5, with 7 bases lining up with TRBD1. CDR1 MNHGY and CDR2 SAAAGT come from the germline V gene. Trimming cost V 6 bases and J 2 bases; bases outside gene matches: 3. This CDR3 contains 13 residues. CDR3 region: CASSRDSQETQYF. The CDR3 DNA follows: TGTGCCAGCAGCCGGGACAGTCAAGAGACCCAGTACTTC.

The chain carries TRBV5-1 and TRBJ2-2; TRBD1 agrees at 7 bases. The J segment lost 5 bases and the V segment lost 5 bases, leaving 3 bases of the junction unmatched. CDR1 and CDR2 from the germline V gene are SGHRS and YFSETQ. This CDR3 contains 13 residues. This chain's CDR3 is CASRSQGTGELFF. The CDR3 DNA reads as TGCGCCAGCAGATCACAGGGGACCGGGGAGCTGTTTTTT.

The genes are TRBV11-3 and TRBJ2-7, with 8 bases that match TRBD1. After removal of 3 bases from V and 10 bases from J, the junction contained 14 bases not matched to a gene. The CDR3 extends over 15 amino acids. Germline V gene data show CDR1 as SGHNT and CDR2 as YENEEA. This chain's CDR3 is CASSLGGRGPPRQYF. The CDR3, as DNA: TGTGCCAGCAGCTTGGGGGGCAGGGGGCCTCCCAGACAGTACTTC.

This chain links TRBV23-1 with TRBJ1-2; TRBD1 matches 9 bases. TRBV23-1 is known as an ORF, though its function is uncertain. CDR3 length equals 14 residues. V lost 6 bases, J lost 4 bases, and 6 bases stayed unmatched. CDR3 region: CASRETGGGYGYTF. DNA for the CDR3: TGCGCCAGCAGAGAGACAGGGGGTGGCTATGGCTACACCTTC.

This clone has a single count. The chain combines TRBV19 with TRBJ1-6; no clear D. The CDR3 is 13 amino acids. V was cut by 4 bases and J by 8 bases, with 9 bases left in between. Looked up from germline, CDR1 is LNHDA and CDR2 is SQIVND (reference sequence). CDR3: CASSTREYSPLHF. In nucleotides, the CDR3 is TGTGCCAGTAGTACTAGGGAGTATTCACCCCTCCACTTT.